This TCR beta chain appears in the sequencing data of a study of OX40 agonist ivuxolimab in advanced cancers. Study details: With ivuxolimab, an agonistic anti-OX40 (CD134) antibody, patients were treated. Patients were treated with intravenous ivuxolimab, dosed at 0.01 to 10 mg/kg and infused every 2 weeks. Study-wide points: A proportion of nonresponders additionally exhibited low normalized T-cell clonal expansion.

No patient had autoimmune disease or received systemic immunosuppression. Data came from immunoSEQ multiplex PCR; TCRdb stores just in-frame clones and leaves some out. The sample has about 66,000 clones, about 87% seen once. Comments on this clone: Its antigen is unknown.

V lost 0 bases and J lost 4, with 12 bases in between. Germline loops: CDR1 MNHNY, CDR2 SVGAGI (reference sequence). CDR3 size: 16 residues. Sequencing was performed on CD4+ or CD8+ T cells sorted from blood, taken in a trial of the OX40 agonist ivuxolimab. The rearrangement joins TRBV6-6 to TRBJ2-2; possibly TRBD2 for D (6 bases). The sequence came from an adult with an advanced solid tumor such as melanoma, head and neck, liver or kidney cancer. The CDR3 nucleotides are TGTGCCAGCAGTTACTCGGGGTTCGGGGGCACCGGGGAGCTGTTTTTT. Encoded protein: CASSYSGFGGTGELFF.